This T cell receptor beta chain came from a study of cytomegalovirus exposure and HLA in healthy donors. The CDR3 is 15 amino acids. From germline, CDR1 is SNHLY and CDR2 FYNNEI. Trimming pared 1 base from V and 3 bases from J, leaving 12 bases between. This PCR relied on a set of 60 Vbeta primers and 13 Jbeta primers. Measured with immunoSEQ multiplex PCR; TCRdb has only the in-frame clones, and not every one. This repertoire shows approximately 150,000 clones, roughly four fifths found once; its top ten account for about 4.5%. Concerning this clone itself: The antigen remains undetermined.

Study results and limitations: A later analysis found TCR association rates differed by HLA locus, highest for DRB1 and lowest for HLA-C.

V gene TRBV2 combines with J gene TRBJ2-5; perhaps TRBD1 as D (6 bases). This sequence originates from a man aged 40-49 years in good health and CMV-seronegative. What was sequenced was PBMCs. The CDR3: CASSEGTARKETQYF. The CDR3 region has the DNA TGTGCCAGCAGTGAAGGGACAGCTCGGAAAGAGACCCAGTACTTC.